The entry below gives a single TCR beta chain sequence along with its context. The sample originates from a study of OX40 agonist ivuxolimab in advanced cancers. Only in-frame clones appear in the TCRdb table, and some are missing; sequencing was by immunoSEQ multiplex PCR. Among about 69,000 clones, 80% to 95% were seen once, and the ten largest hold about 0.3%. The length of the CDR3 is 16 residues. The clonotype comes from an adult with an advanced solid tumor such as melanoma, head and neck, liver or kidney cancer. The chain is built from TRBV21-1 and TRBJ1-2. TRBV21-1 is classified as a pseudogene. The material was CD4+ or CD8+ T cells sorted from blood, obtained in a trial of the OX40 agonist ivuxolimab. The CDR3 loop is CASSKEGGAINYGYTF. CDR3 coding DNA: TGTGCCAGCAGCAAAGAAGGGGGGGCTATTAACTATGGCTACACCTTC.